This TCR beta chain originates from a study of early T cells in non-severe SARS-CoV-2 infection. Looking at the study overall: Chains from this unsorted whole-blood bulk RNA could not be paired. Study results and caveats: VDJdb matching skewed toward anti-spike CD8 responses, missing private and CD4 specificities.

CDR1 KGHDR and CDR2 SFDVKD come from the germline V gene. The CDR3 sequence is 16 residues long. Trimming pared 4 bases from V and 0 bases from J, leaving 15 bases between. Many counts were recorded for this clonotype. The antigen remains unidentified. Researchers tagged individual cDNA molecules with unique molecular identifiers. TCRdb re-called the 5' RACE reads with MiXCR, one entry per CDR3 protein. The sample lists 20,000 to 25,000 distinct CDR3 sequences, approximately 5.4% occurring once. The sequence derives from an adult who was a healthcare worker with PCR-confirmed SARS-CoV-2 infection or an uninfected control (not recorded which). The genes are TRBV24-1 and TRBJ2-7; D remains unclear. The sample consisted of whole blood, taken at baseline. CDR3 residues: CATSDQRTPSSYEQYF. CDR3 DNA sequence: TGTGCCACCAGTGACCAACGGACCCCAAGCTCCTACGAGCAGTACTTC.